What follows describes a single T cell receptor (beta chain). This sample is drawn from a study of blood T cell repertoires in COVID-19. Study-level information: Specimens from acute and convalescent COVID-19 originated in the United States, Italy and Spain. The analysed material was cDNA or gDNA that came from T cells, B-cell-depleted T cells, or PBMCs.

The V and J ends lost 2 bases and 5 bases, in that order; junction bases with no gene match: 6. In germline, CDR1 is MNHNS, CDR2 SASEGT. CDR3 length equals 17 residues. In the authors' workflow: Reference gene primer amplification yielded estimated nucleated cell counts. The data were produced by immunoSEQ multiplex PCR, yet TCRdb's version contains in-frame clones alone and is incomplete. V and J calls and clone size follow that table, whereas D and trimming were derived from the DNA. This table holds 180,000 or so clones, approximately 90% found once. The chain combines TRBV6-1 with TRBJ2-3; TRBD2 aligns across 14 bases. Sequencing was performed on peripheral blood. The receptor comes from a woman aged 45-59 years with acute or convalescent COVID-19. CDR3 in amino acids: CASSERTSGGPGDTQYF. The CDR3 DNA is TGTGCCAGCAGTGAACGGACTAGCGGGGGGCCGGGAGATACGCAGTATTTT.